Reported below is one TCR beta chain. Its antigen remains unknown. With 5 bases removed from V and 5 bases from J, the gap between germline ends came to 9 bases. The CDR3 has 13 residues. Germline-derived CDR1 and CDR2 are LGHDT and YNNKEL (reference sequence). The data were obtained in a study of Ad26.COV2.S vaccination and SARS-CoV-2 variants. Study background: Enrollment placed the donor in the COV1001 Ad26.COV2.S trial arm.

Assay: immunoSEQ multiplex PCR; the TCRdb copy retains only in-frame clones and omits some. Here the sample spans roughly 300,000 clones, 70% to 90% being singletons. This sample's treatment: around 19 received Ad26.COV2.S at low or high dose, single or two shots; about 5 received placebo; per-sample allocation not given. All samples were drawn on day 63, counting from the first vaccine or placebo injection. Built on an Ad26 vector, the vaccine expressed Wuhan-strain SARS-CoV-2 spike. Overall study findings and caveats: Total responses of T cells may have been underestimated by the analyses of TCR breadth and depth.

The sequenced sample was peripheral blood, obtained in a trial of Ad26.COV2.S vaccine versus placebo. This clonotype was obtained from a person between 18 and 65 years old who received the Ad26.COV2.S COVID-19 vaccine or a placebo. V gene TRBV3-1 (or the pseudogene TRBV3-2) combines with J gene TRBJ2-2; possibly TRBD1 for D (6 bases). The CDR3: CASSAQGTGELFF. CDR3 nucleotide sequence: TGTGCCAGCAGCGCACAGGGAACCGGGGAGCTGTTTTTT.